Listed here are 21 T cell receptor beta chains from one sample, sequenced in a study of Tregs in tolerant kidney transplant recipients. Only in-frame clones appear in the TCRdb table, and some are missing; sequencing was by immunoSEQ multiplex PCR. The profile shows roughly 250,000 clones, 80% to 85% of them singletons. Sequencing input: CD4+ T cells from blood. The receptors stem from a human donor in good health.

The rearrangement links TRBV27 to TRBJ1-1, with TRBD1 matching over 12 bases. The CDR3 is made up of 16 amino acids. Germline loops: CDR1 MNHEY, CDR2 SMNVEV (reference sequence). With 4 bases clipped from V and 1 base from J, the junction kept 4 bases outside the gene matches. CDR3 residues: CASSSGTGGWNTEAFF. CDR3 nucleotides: TGTGCCAGCAGTTCCGGGACAGGGGGCTGGAACACTGAAGCTTTCTTT.

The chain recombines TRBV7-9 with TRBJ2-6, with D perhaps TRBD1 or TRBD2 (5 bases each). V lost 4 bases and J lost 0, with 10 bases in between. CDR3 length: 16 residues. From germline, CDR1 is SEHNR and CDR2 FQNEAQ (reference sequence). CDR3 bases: TGTGCCAGCAGCTGGGACCGGTCCTCTGGGGCCAACGTCCTGACTTTC. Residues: CASSWDRSSGANVLTF.

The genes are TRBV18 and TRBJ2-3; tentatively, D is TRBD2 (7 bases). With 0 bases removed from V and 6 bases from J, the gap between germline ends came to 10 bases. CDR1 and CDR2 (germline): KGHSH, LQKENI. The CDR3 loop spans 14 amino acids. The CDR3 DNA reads TGTGCCAGCTCACCACCGGGGGGGCGGGATACGCAGTATTTT. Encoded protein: CASSPPGGRDTQYF.

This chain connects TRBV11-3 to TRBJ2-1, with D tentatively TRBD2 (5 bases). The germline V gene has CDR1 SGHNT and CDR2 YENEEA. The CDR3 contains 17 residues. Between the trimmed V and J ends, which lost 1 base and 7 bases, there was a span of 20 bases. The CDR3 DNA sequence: TGTGCCAGCAGCTTAGGGGGTAGTGGAGCGGCCCTTAATGAGCAGTTCTTC. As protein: CASSLGGSGAALNEQFF.

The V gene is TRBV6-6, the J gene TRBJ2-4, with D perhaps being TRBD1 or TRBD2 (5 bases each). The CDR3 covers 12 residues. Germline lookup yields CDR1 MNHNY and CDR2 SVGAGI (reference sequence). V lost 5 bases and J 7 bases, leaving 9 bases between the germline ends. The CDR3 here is CASSRGENIQYF. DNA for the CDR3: TGTGCCAGCAGTCGAGGGGAGAACATTCAGTACTTC.

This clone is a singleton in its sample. CDR3 nucleotide sequence: TGTGCCAGCAGCTTAGTGGTCCCTTGGAACACTGAAGCTTTCTTT. This sequence encodes CASSLVVPWNTEAFF. This chain connects TRBV7-2 to TRBJ1-1; D is unclear. The germline gives CDR1 SGHTA, CDR2 FQGNSA. Between the trimmed V and J ends, which lost 1 base and 1 base, there was a span of 10 bases. CDR3 size: 15 residues.

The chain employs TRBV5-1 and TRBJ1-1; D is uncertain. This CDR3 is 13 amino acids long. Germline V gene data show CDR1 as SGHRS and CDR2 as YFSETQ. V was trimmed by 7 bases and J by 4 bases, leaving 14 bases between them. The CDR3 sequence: CASSREGTTEAFF. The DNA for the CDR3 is TGCGCCAGCTCGAGGGAGGGAACCACTGAAGCTTTCTTT.

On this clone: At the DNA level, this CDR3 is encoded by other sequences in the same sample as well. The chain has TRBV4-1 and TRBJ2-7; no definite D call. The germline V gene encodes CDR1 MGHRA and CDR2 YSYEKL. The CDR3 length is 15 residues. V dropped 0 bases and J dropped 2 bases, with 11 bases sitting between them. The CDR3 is CASSQERGTAYEQYF. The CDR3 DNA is TGCGCCAGCAGCCAAGAGAGAGGAACAGCCTACGAGCAGTACTTC.

CDR3 loop: CASSQDRVGVYEQYF. DNA of the CDR3: TGTGCCAGCAGTCAGGACAGGGTGGGGGTCTACGAGCAGTACTTC. This chain joins TRBV6-1 and TRBJ2-7, with TRBD1 matching 8 bases. CDR1 is MNHNS, CDR2 SASEGT, per germline. V was clipped by 5 bases and J by 3 bases; unmatched bases: 9. The CDR3 is 15 amino acids.

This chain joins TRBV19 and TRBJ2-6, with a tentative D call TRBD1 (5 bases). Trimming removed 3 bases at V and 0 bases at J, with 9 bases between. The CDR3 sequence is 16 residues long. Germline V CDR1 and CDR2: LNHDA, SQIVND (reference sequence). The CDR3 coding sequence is TGTGCCAGTAGTATGGCTGGGGCCTCTGGGGCCAACGTCCTGACTTTC. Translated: CASSMAGASGANVLTF.

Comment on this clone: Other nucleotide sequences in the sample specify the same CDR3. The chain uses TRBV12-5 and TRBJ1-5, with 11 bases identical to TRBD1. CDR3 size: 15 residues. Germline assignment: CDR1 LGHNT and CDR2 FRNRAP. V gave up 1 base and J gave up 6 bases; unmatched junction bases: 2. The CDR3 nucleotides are TGTGCTAGTGGTTTGGGAGGGACAGGGGGTCAGCCCCAGCATTTT. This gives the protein CASGLGGTGGQPQHF.

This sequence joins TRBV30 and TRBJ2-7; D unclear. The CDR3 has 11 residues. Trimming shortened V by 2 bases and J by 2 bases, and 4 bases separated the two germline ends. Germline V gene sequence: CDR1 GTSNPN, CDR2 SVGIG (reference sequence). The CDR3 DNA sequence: TGTGCCTGGAGTTTCGCCTACGAGCAGTACTTC. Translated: CAWSFAYEQYF.

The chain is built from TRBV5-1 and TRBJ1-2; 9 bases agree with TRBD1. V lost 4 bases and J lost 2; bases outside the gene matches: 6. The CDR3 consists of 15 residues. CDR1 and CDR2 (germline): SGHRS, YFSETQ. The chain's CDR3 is CASSAGQGGNYGYTF. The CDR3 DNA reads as TGCGCCAGCAGCGCGGGACAGGGAGGGAACTATGGCTACACCTTC.

The DNA of the CDR3 is TGTGCCAGCAGGGGACATAATAGGGAGATGGGGGGCTACACCTTC. This encodes CASRGHNREMGGYTF. V usage is TRBV6-5 and J usage is TRBJ1-2; the D gene is possibly TRBD1 (6 bases). Looked up from germline, CDR1 is MNHEY and CDR2 is SVGAGI. CDR3 length equals 15 residues. Trimming removed 6 bases at V and 8 bases at J, with 22 bases between.

The CDR3 reads CASSPLSPLHF. DNA for the CDR3: TGTGCCAGCAGCCCGCTTTCACCCCTCCACTTT. The chain recombines TRBV13 with TRBJ1-6; D is undetermined. CDR1 is PRHDT and CDR2 is FYEKMQ in the germline V gene (reference sequence). Trimming cost V 5 bases and J 9 bases, with 5 bases left between them. There are 11 residues in the CDR3.

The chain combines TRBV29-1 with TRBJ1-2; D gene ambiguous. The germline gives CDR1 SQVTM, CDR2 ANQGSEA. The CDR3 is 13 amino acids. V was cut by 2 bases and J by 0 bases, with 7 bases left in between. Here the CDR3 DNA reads TGCAGCGTTGAAAACACCGCTAACTATGGCTACACCTTC. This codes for CSVENTANYGYTF.

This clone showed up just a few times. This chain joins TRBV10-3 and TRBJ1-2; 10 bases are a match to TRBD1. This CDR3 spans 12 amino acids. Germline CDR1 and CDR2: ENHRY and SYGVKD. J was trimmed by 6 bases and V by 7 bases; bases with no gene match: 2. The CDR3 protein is CAITGTGDGYTF. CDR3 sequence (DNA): TGTGCCATCACCGGGACAGGGGATGGCTACACCTTC.

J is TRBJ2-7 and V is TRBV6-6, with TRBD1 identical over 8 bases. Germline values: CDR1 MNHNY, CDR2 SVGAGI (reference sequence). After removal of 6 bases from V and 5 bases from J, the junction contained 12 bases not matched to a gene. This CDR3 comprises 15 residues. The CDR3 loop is CASSIDRGDSNEQYF. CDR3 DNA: TGTGCCAGCAGCATCGACAGGGGAGATTCTAACGAGCAGTACTTC.

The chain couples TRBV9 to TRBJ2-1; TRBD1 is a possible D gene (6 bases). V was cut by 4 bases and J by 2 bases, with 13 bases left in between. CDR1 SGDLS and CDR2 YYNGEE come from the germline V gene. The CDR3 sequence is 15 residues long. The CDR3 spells CASSSQGFPYNEQFF. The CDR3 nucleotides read TGTGCCAGCAGCTCGCAGGGGTTCCCCTACAATGAGCAGTTCTTC.

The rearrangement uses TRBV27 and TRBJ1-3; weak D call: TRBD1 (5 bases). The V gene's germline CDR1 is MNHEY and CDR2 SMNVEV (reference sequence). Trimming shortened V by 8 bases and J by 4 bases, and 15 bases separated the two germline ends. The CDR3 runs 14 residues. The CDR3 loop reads CASWGDSYGNTIYF. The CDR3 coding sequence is TGTGCCAGCTGGGGGGATTCATACGGAAACACCATATATTTT.

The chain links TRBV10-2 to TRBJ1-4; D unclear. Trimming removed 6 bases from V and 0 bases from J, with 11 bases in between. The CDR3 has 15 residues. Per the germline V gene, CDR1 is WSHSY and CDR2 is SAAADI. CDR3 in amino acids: CASRRTATTNEKLFF. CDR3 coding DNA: TGCGCCAGCAGGCGAACAGCCACAACTAATGAAAAACTGTTTTTT.